These T cell receptor beta chains were read from a single sample in a study of cytomegalovirus exposure and HLA in healthy donors. Libraries were prepared by immunoSEQ multiplex PCR; TCRdb keeps only in-frame clonotypes and omits some of them. The sample carries about 210,000 clones, about three quarters recorded once. The sample comprised PBMCs. The receptor source for this set is a male donor in good health and CMV-seronegative. The CDR3 runs from the conserved cysteine through the conserved F or W. D genes are given only for firm matches.

CDR3	V	J	D
CASSVAAERYEQYF	TRBV9	TRBJ2-7	NA
CASSANRDEYEKLFF	TRBV18	TRBJ1-4	NA
CASGITGDTEAFF	TRBV12-5	TRBJ1-1	NA
CAISDLASDRNSYEQYF	TRBV10-3	TRBJ2-7	NA
CASSKGAGVEQPQHF	TRBV21-1	TRBJ1-5	NA
CASSVGGQGLSGNTIYF	TRBV9	TRBJ1-3	TRBD1
CASREQGAADTQYF	TRBV19	TRBJ2-3	TRBD1
CASSFPIRGSTDTQYF	TRBV5-4	TRBJ2-3	TRBD1
CASSSRDREYEQYF	TRBV5-4	TRBJ2-7	TRBD1
CASSIDRKETQYF	TRBV19	TRBJ2-5	NA
CASRPSLGRQPQHF	TRBV6-5	TRBJ1-5	NA